This T cell receptor (beta chain) is drawn from a study of blood T cell repertoires in COVID-19. Assay: immunoSEQ multiplex PCR; the TCRdb copy retains only in-frame clones and omits some. The data contain 150,000 to 200,000 clones, roughly 88% of them singletons. Participant ages covered roughly 18 to 89 years across about 22 US areas. The study assigned cohorts using participant-reported clinical history. Donors in Cohort 3 counted as recovered after two negative PCRs, clearance, or symptom resolution. Germline V lookup: CDR1 SEHNR, CDR2 FQNEAQ (reference sequence). The V segment lost 4 bases and the J segment 1 base; nucleotides outside the gene matches: 5. The CDR3 has 16 amino acids.

The chain carries TRBV7-9 and TRBJ2-2; 8 positions agree with TRBD1. The receptor was derived from a woman aged 45-65 years who had recovered from COVID-19. Sequences were obtained from PBMCs or T cells enriched from blood (not recorded which). The CDR3 DNA sequence: TGTGCCAGCAGCTCTTGGACAGGGCGGAACACCGGGGAGCTGTTTTTT. Translation gives CASSSWTGRNTGELFF.